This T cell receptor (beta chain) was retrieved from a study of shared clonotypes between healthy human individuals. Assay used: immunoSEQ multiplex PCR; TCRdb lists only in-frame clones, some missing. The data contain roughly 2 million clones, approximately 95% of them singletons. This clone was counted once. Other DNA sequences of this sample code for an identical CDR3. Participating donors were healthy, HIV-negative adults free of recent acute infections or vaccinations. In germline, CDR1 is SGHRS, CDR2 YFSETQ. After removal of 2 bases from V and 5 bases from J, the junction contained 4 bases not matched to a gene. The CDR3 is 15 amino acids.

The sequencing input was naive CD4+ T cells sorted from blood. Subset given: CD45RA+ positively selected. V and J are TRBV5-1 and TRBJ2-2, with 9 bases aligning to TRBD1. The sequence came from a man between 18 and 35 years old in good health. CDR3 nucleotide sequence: TGCGCCAGCAGCTTCGGACAGGGGAGAACCGGGGAGCTGTTTTTT. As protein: CASSFGQGRTGELFF.